Given below is one TCR beta chain in context. This specimen comes from a study of cytomegalovirus exposure and HLA in healthy donors. After removal of 1 base from V and 1 base from J, the junction contained 21 bases not matched to a gene. This CDR3 is built from 21 residues. Germline V gene data show CDR1 as LNHDA and CDR2 as SQIVND (reference sequence). Clones were read by immunoSEQ multiplex PCR, and TCRdb kept only the in-frame ones, dropping some. The sample includes about 150,000 clones, 86% of them seen just once. The chain joins TRBV19 to TRBJ1-1, with 7 bases aligning to TRBD1. Sample: PBMCs. The sequence was obtained from a human donor in good health. CDR3 loop: CASSIAEPRTGVKSRNTEAFF. In DNA form, the CDR3 reads TGTGCCAGTAGTATAGCCGAGCCCAGAACAGGGGTTAAGTCAAGGAACACTGAAGCTTTCTTT.